Listed below are T cell receptor beta chains from one sample, sequenced in a study of blood T cell repertoires in COVID-19. TCRdb's copy holds only in-frame clones and misses some; the assay was immunoSEQ multiplex PCR. The repertoire holds under 300,000 clones, with roughly 89% as singletons. The specimen sequenced was peripheral blood. These receptors were obtained from a woman aged 40-49 years who had recovered from COVID-19. The CDR3 runs from the conserved cysteine through the conserved F or W. The order of the fields is V gene, CDR3 length, CDR3 protein.

v_call: TRBV7-6; cdr3_length: 15; cdr3_aa: CASSLVAGSNQPQHF
v_call: TRBV11-3; cdr3_length: 15; cdr3_aa: CASSTRGLSGNTIYF
v_call: TRBV7-3; cdr3_length: 15; cdr3_aa: CASSLIGTGDYEQYF
v_call: TRBV11-2; cdr3_length: 16; cdr3_aa: CASSLGGLAGFNEQFF
v_call: TRBV4-1; cdr3_length: 14; cdr3_aa: CASSHLILNTEAFF
v_call: TRBV19; cdr3_length: 16; cdr3_aa: CASRWGTGDGTDTQYF
v_call: TRBV7-8; cdr3_length: 15; cdr3_aa: CASSLVASGTDTQYF
v_call: TRBV29-1; cdr3_length: 13; cdr3_aa: CSAPGQANYGYTF
v_call: TRBV5-1; cdr3_length: 15; cdr3_aa: CASSLRGDGNEKLFF
v_call: TRBV5-5; cdr3_length: 16; cdr3_aa: CASSPDRGRDTGELFF
v_call: TRBV5-1; cdr3_length: 17; cdr3_aa: CASSSGGTGGGDYGYTF
v_call: TRBV6-5; cdr3_length: 14; cdr3_aa: CASTVDRGIYEQYF
v_call: TRBV27; cdr3_length: 15; cdr3_aa: CASSLLQTANSPLHF
v_call: TRBV5-1; cdr3_length: 13; cdr3_aa: CASSNGRGYGYTF
v_call: TRBV6-5; cdr3_length: 13; cdr3_aa: CASSYSPGAEAFF
v_call: TRBV27; cdr3_length: 14; cdr3_aa: CASSGTSGQETQYF
v_call: TRBV24-1; cdr3_length: 16; cdr3_aa: CATSARGRYAADTQYF
v_call: TRBV5-8; cdr3_length: 16; cdr3_aa: CASSLGQPSGANVLTF
v_call: TRBV14; cdr3_length: 18; cdr3_aa: CASSQAFGQGSGEGKLFF
v_call: TRBV6-5; cdr3_length: 15; cdr3_aa: CASTKGLAVTDTQYF
v_call: TRBV11-3; cdr3_length: 20; cdr3_aa: CASSIEGRGLAGGSTYEQYF
v_call: TRBV2; cdr3_length: 14; cdr3_aa: CASSVVGDTGELFF
v_call: TRBV27; cdr3_length: 16; cdr3_aa: CASSRKLTGYNEKLFF
v_call: TRBV6-5; cdr3_length: 15; cdr3_aa: CASSVTSGPQETQYF
v_call: TRBV19; cdr3_length: 16; cdr3_aa: CASSRLAGEVTGELFF
v_call: TRBV7-2; cdr3_length: 15; cdr3_aa: CASSLTSSQSYEQYF
v_call: TRBV5-4; cdr3_length: 12; cdr3_aa: CASSFGQAGQYF
v_call: TRBV11-3; cdr3_length: 17; cdr3_aa: CASSPRGTSGETGELFF
v_call: TRBV15; cdr3_length: 19; cdr3_aa: CATSRDPSYRTYSYNEQFF
v_call: TRBV10-3; cdr3_length: 12; cdr3_aa: CATQTSGYEQYF
v_call: TRBV7-2; cdr3_length: 13; cdr3_aa: CASSLRADNGYTF
v_call: TRBV24-1; cdr3_length: 13; cdr3_aa: CATGGDRQETQYF
v_call: TRBV6-1; cdr3_length: 16; cdr3_aa: CASSEAGGSRNYGYTF
v_call: TRBV7-9; cdr3_length: 17; cdr3_aa: CASSPTKGRDRAGELFF
v_call: TRBV9; cdr3_length: 14; cdr3_aa: CASSPHRGGYEQYF
v_call: TRBV3-1/TRBV3-2; cdr3_length: 17; cdr3_aa: CASSRLGIAENTGELFF
v_call: TRBV7-9; cdr3_length: 15; cdr3_aa: CASSWTGTGMYEQYF
v_call: TRBV30; cdr3_length: 12; cdr3_aa: CAWSGDFHEQYF
v_call: TRBV10-3; cdr3_length: 13; cdr3_aa: CAISESNFHEQYF
v_call: TRBV7-9; cdr3_length: 14; cdr3_aa: CASSLGEVNEKLFF
v_call: TRBV7-8; cdr3_length: 16; cdr3_aa: CASSIGGLAGEVEQFF
v_call: TRBV21-1; cdr3_length: 18; cdr3_aa: CASSKVPGTSGFGETQYF
v_call: TRBV29-1; cdr3_length: 11; cdr3_aa: CSVGQQETQYF
v_call: TRBV27; cdr3_length: 16; cdr3_aa: CASSTSGGRSSYEQYF
v_call: TRBV7-2; cdr3_length: 15; cdr3_aa: CASSRREGSYNEQFF
v_call: TRBV28; cdr3_length: 15; cdr3_aa: CASSPERARTRELFF
v_call: TRBV6-5; cdr3_length: 14; cdr3_aa: CACALGRFYNEQFF
v_call: TRBV11-3; cdr3_length: 17; cdr3_aa: CASSSGTSGSWGGELFF
v_call: TRBV29-1; cdr3_length: 11; cdr3_aa: CSGGRSNEQFF
v_call: TRBV5-1; cdr3_length: 17; cdr3_aa: CASSLGATSGIGDEQFF
v_call: TRBV9; cdr3_length: 15; cdr3_aa: CASSPRLDGSYEQYF
v_call: TRBV14; cdr3_length: 15; cdr3_aa: CASSQVRGTNEKLFF
v_call: TRBV7-2; cdr3_length: 16; cdr3_aa: CASSLLLAGVGDTQYF
v_call: TRBV10-3; cdr3_length: 15; cdr3_aa: CAISESPVLPYGYTF
v_call: TRBV7-7; cdr3_length: 17; cdr3_aa: CASSLGGGRPLSETQYF